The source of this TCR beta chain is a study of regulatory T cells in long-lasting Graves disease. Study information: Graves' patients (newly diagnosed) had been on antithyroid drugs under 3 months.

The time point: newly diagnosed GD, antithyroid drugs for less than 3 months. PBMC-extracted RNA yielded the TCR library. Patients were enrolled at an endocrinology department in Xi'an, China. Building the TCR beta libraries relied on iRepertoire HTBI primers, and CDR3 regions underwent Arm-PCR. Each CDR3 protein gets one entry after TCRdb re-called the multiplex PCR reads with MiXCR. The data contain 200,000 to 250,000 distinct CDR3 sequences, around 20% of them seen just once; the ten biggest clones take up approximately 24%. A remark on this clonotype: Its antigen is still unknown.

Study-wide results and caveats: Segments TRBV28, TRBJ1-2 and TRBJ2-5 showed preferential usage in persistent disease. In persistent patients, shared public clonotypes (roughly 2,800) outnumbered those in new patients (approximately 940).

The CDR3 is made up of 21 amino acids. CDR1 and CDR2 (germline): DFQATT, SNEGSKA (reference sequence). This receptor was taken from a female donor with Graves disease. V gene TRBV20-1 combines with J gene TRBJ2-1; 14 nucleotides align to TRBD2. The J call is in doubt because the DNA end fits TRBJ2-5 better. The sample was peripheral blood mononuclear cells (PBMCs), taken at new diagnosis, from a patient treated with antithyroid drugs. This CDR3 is CSARELAGLAGAAPKEETQYF. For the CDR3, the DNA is TGCAGTGCTAGAGAGCTGGCGGGACTAGCGGGAGCCGCACCCAAAGAAGAGACCCAGTACTTC.